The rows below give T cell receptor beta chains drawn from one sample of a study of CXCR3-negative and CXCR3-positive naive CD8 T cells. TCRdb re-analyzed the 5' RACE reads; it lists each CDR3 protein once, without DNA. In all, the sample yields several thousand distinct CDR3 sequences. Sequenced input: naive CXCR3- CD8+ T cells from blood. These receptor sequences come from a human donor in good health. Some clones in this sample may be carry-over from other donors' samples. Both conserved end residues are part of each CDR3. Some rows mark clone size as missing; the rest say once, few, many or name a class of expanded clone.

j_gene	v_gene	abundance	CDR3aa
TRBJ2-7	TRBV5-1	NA	CASRTWGQGGYEQYF
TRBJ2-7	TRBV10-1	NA	CASSEVRDTYEQYF
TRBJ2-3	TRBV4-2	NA	CASSQRSKLAGDTQYF
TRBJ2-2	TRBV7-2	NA	CASSETGLADTGELFF
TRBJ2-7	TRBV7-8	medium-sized	CASSLGTSGSSYEQYF
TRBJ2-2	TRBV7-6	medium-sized	CASRRGFTGELFF
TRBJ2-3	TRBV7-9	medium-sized	CASSGTSGGAGDTQYF
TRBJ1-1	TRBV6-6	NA	CASSYSPTGEGNTEAFF
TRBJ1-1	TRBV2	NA	CASPKRTGGTEAFF
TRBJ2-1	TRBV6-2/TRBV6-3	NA	CASSDSLASDEQFF
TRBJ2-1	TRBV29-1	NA	CSVRDPIYNEQFF
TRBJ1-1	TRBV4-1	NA	CASSQQTGVNTEAFF
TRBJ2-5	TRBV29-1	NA	CSVELEVTVQYF
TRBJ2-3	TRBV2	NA	CASRGQRGDTDTQYF
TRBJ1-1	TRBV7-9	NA	CASSLQTPKNTEAFF
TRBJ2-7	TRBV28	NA	CASSFDRAEQYF
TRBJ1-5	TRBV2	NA	CASSEATGYSNQPQHF
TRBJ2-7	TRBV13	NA	CASSLPSGTSGGIEQYF
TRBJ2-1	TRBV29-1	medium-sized	CSVESRGYNNEQFF
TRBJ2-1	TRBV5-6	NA	CASSQPGQGPHEQFF
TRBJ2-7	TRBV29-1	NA	CSLGTGPELSYKQYF
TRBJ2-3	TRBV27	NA	CASSIIGQGIGTDTQYF
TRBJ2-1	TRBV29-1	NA	CSPKMGFEQFF
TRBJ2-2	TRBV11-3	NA	CASSYTSGSITGELFF